Here is one T cell receptor beta chain with its context. Prepared TCR beta cDNA libraries contained unique molecular identifiers. TCRdb used MiXCR to reprocess the PCR reads, holding one entry per CDR3 protein. This table holds roughly 540,000 distinct CDR3 sequences, 30% to 40% found once. The sample belongs to a study of post-analysis software for immune sequencing data. The sequenced sample consisted of blood. The sequence was obtained from a girl aged 2-17 years with multiple sclerosis.

CDR3 bases: TGTGCCAGCAGCCAAGTTCGGCAACTAGCGCCCTCCGAGCAGTTCTTC. Its translation is CASSQVRQLAPSEQFF. The gene calls are TRBV14 and TRBJ2-1; 7 nucleotides align to TRBD2. After removal of 1 base from V and 10 bases from J, the junction contained 13 bases not matched to a gene. The V gene's germline CDR1 is SGHDN and CDR2 FVKESK. The CDR3 length is 16 residues.